Sequencing of this T cell receptor (beta chain) was carried out in a study of blood T cell repertoires in COVID-19. In the study overall: Recovery among Cohort 3 donors was established by two negative PCRs, clearance, or symptom resolution. Italy, Spain and the United States were the sources of the convalescent and acute COVID-19 samples.

Living in roughly 23 US areas, the participants were between about 18 and 95 years of age. Participants' own reports of clinical history determined their cohort assignment. This table comes from immunoSEQ multiplex PCR, and its TCRdb copy is limited to in-frame clones, with some not included. The sample holds around 290,000 clones, roughly 91% seen once. Germline V CDR1 and CDR2: SGHTA, FQGTGA. Trimming cost V 5 bases and J 4 bases, with 11 bases left between them. This CDR3 is 13 amino acids long. The sequenced sample was PBMCs or T cells enriched from blood (not recorded which). The receptor was isolated from a woman in her sixties or seventies in a cohort exposed to, infected with or recovered from COVID-19 (not recorded which). The rearrangement links TRBV7-3 to TRBJ1-2, with D possibly being TRBD1 (6 bases). CDR3 DNA sequence: TGTGCCAGCAGCCCGGACAGAGGCTATGGCTACACCTTC. Its translation: CASSPDRGYGYTF.